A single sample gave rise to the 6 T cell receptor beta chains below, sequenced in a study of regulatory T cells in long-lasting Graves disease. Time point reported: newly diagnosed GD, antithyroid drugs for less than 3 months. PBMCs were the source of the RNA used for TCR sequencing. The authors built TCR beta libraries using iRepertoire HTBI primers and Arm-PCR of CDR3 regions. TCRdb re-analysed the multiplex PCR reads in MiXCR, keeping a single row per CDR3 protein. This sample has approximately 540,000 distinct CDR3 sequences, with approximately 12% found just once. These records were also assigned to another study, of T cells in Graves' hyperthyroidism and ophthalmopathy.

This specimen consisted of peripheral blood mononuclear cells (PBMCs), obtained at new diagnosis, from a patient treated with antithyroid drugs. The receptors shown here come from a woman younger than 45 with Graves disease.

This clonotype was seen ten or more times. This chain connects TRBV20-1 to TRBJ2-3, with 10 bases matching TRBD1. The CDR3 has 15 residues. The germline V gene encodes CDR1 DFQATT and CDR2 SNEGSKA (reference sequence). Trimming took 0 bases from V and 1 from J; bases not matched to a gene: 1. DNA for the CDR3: TGCAGTGCTAGAGAGGGGACAGGGGGCACAGATACGCAGTATTTT. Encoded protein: CSAREGTGGTDTQYF.

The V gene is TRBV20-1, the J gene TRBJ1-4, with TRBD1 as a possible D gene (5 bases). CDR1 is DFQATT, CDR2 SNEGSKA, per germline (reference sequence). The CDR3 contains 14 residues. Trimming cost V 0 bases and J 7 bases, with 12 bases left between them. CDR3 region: CSARDLGAGEKLFF. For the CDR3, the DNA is TGCAGTGCTAGAGATCTAGGGGCTGGTGAAAAACTGTTTTTT.

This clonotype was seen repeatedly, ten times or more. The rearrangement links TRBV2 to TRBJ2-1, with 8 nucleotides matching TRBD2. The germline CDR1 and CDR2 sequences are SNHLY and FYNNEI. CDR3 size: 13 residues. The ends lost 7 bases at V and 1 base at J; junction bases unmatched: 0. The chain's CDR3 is CASKRESYNEQFF. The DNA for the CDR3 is TGTGCCAGCAAGCGGGAGTCCTACAATGAGCAGTTCTTC.

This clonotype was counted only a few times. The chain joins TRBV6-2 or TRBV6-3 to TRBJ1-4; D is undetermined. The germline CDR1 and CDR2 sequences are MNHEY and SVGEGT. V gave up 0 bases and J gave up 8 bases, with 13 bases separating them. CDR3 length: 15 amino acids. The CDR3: CASSYSFWTREKLFF. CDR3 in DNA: TGTGCCAGCAGTTACTCTTTCTGGACCCGGGAAAAACTGTTTTTT.

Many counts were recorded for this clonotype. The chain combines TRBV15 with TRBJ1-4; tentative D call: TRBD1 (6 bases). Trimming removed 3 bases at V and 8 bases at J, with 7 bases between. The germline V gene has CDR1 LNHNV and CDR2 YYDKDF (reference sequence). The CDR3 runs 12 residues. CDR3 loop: CATSSQGEKLFF. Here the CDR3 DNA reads TGTGCCACCAGCAGTCAGGGGGAAAAACTGTTTTTT.

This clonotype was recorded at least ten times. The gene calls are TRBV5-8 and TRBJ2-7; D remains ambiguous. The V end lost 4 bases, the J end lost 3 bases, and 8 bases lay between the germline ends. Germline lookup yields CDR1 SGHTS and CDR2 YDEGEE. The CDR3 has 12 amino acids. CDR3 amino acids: CASSANSYEQYF. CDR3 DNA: TGTGCCAGCAGCGCGAATAGCTACGAGCAGTACTTC.